The T cell receptor (beta chain) described here comes from a study of blood T cell repertoires in COVID-19 (TCRdb year 2020). As for the study more broadly: Samples from collaborators originated in the United States, Italy and Spain and spanned both the acute and convalescent phases of COVID-19. The repertoires were made available in a free public database intended to serve as a resource for research on the immune response to SARS-CoV-2. Samples were obtained from the ongoing ImmuneRACE study (first 160 participants) and from about 1,300 subjects provided by 6 global collaborators. A de-identified subject ID, COVID-19 status, age in years and sex were almost always included in the sample metadata. Subjects who had been exposed to COVID-19, were actively infected with it, or had recovered from it provided the deeply sampled blood TCRbeta repertoires that made up the dataset. Where HLA class I and class II types were available, the types were taken from metadata supplied by the sample provider, not from assay-based typing. The prospective study material was composed of cDNA or gDNA derived from T cells, B-cell-depleted T cells, or PBMCs. On the study overall, not on this receptor specifically: The quantity of clinical and demographic metadata differed by source and by participant and was supplied without curation.

CDR1 is given as SQVTM and CDR2 as ANQGSEA, both from the germline V gene. The germline ends are 14 bases apart after V is trimmed by 6 bases and J by 7 bases. The CDR3 holds 12 amino acids from the cysteine to the phenylalanine. Kept here is only the CDR3 DNA, which spans 36 bases and is read in frame from base 1. As concerns this clone: Its antigen is still unknown. No qualities accompany the bases; no much larger clone lies one base away.

The immunoSEQ Assay, a bias-controlled multiplex PCR, was used to amplify TCRbeta CDR3 regions from genomic DNA. As for how the authors treated the data: Within the assay, amplification of reference gene primers was used to estimate how many nucleated cells each sample contained. Sequence reads were collapsed and filtered to measure the absolute abundance of every unique TCRbeta CDR3 rearrangement. For each sample, productive Simpson clonality was calculated as the square root of Simpson's diversity index over productive rearrangements. TCRdb's version of the immuneACCESS table is confined to in-frame rearrangements and falls short of the full clone set. An unresolved V gene accounts for under half of the shortfall where checked; the remainder is of unknown origin. The DNA gave D and trimming, while V, J and clone size come from that table. A total of 310,000 or so clones appear in this sample, approximately 88% of them only once. The ten largest account for just under 9% of the sample.

Participants in the prospective study were enrolled through a virtual design, were aged about 18 to 90 years, and lived in 20 to 30 United States geographic areas. Cohort assignment in the prospective study relied on participant-reported clinical history from a screening survey and a study questionnaire. ImmuneRACE Cohort 3 recovered participants were defined by two consecutive negative NP/OP PCR tests, healthcare professional clearance, or symptom resolution. Mobile phlebotomists in the prospective study collected whole blood, serum and a nasopharyngeal or oropharyngeal swab from every participant. Participants in the prospective study had the option to provide additional blood draws and questionnaires over a roughly 2-month period. Before DNA extraction, prospective study blood samples were shipped either frozen or at room temperature.

Rearrangement joined TRBV29-1 to TRBJ2-3; the D gene is perhaps TRBD2, from 6 matching bases. Sequencing was carried out using PBMCs or T cells enriched from blood (not recorded which). This receptor was taken from a woman between 18 and 29 years old who had recovered from COVID-19. The CDR3 region: CSVSEEGNTQYF. The nucleotide sequence is given as TGCAGCGTCTCGGAGGAGGGGAATACGCAGTATTTT.